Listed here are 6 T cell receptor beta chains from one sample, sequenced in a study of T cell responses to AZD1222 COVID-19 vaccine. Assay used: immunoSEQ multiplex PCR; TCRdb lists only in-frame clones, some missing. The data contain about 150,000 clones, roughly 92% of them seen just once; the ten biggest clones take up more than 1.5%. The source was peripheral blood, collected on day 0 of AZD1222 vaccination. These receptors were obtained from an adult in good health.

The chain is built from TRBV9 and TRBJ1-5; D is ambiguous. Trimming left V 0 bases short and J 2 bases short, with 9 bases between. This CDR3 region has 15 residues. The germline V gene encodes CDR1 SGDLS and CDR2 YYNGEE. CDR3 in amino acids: CASSVDIEGNQPQHF. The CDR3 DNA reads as TGTGCCAGCAGCGTAGACATAGAGGGCAATCAGCCCCAGCATTTT. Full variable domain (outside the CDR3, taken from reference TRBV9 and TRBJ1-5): DSGVTQTPKHLITATGQRVTLRCSPRSGDLSVYWYQQSLDQGLQFLIQYYNGEERAKGNILERFSAQQFPDLHSELNLSSLELGDSALYFCASSVDIEGNQPQHFGDGTRLSIL.

The CDR3 reads CASRTAKNTEAFF. The CDR3 bases are TGCGCCAGTAGAACGGCGAAGAACACTGAAGCTTTCTTT. The chain links TRBV10-1 to TRBJ1-1; D not resolved. The germline V and J ends were trimmed by 9 bases and 1 base, with 12 bases remaining between them. The germline CDR1 and CDR2 sequences are WNHNN and SYGVQD (reference sequence). CDR3 length equals 13 residues.

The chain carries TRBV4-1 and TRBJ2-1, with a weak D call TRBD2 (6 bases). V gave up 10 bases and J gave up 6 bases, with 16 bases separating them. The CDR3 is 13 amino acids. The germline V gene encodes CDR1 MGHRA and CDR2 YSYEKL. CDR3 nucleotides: TGCGCCACCCAAATGAATAGCGGCAATGAGCAGTTCTTC. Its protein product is CATQMNSGNEQFF.

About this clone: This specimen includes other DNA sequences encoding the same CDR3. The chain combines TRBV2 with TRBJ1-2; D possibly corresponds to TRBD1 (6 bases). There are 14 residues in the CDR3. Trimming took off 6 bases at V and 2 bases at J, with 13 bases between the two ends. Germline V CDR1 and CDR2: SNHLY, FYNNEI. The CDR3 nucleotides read TGTGCCAGCAGCGAACAGGGTCGGAACTATGGCTACACCTTC. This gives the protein CASSEQGRNYGYTF.

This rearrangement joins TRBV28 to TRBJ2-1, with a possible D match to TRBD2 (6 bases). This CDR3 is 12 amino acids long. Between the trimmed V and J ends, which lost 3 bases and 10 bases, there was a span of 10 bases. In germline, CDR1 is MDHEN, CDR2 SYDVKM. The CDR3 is CASSLREEEQFF. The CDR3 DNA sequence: TGTGCCAGCAGTTTGCGGGAAGAGGAGCAGTTCTTC.

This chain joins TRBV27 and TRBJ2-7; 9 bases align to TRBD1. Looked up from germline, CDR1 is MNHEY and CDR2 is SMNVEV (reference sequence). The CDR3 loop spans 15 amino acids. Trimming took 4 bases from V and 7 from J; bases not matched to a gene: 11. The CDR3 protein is CASSSLQGAQIEQYF. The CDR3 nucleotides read TGTGCCAGCAGTTCCCTACAGGGGGCGCAAATAGAGCAGTACTTC.